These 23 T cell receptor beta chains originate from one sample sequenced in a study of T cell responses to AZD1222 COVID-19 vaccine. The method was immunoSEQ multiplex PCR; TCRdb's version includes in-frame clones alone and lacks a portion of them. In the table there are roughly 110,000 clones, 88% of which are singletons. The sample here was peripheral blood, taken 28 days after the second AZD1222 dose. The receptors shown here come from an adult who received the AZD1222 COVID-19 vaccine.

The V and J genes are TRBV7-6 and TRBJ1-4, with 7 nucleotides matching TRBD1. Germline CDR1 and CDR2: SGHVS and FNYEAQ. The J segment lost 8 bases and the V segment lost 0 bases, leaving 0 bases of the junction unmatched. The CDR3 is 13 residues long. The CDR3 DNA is TGTGCCAGCAGCTTAGCAGGGGGCGAAAAACTGTTTTTT. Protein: CASSLAGGEKLFF.

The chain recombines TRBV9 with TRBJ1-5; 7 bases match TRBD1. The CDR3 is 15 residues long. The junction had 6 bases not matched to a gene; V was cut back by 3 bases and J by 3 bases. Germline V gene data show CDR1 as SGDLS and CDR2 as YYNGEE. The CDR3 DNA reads TGTGCCAGCAGCGACACGGGACAGATCAATCAGCCCCAGCATTTT. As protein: CASSDTGQINQPQHF.

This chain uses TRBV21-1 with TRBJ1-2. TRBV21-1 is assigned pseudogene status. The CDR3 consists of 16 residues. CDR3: CASSTSDDRVGYGYTF. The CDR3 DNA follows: TGTGCCAGCAGCACTTCAGACGATCGTGTTGGCTATGGCTACACCTTC.

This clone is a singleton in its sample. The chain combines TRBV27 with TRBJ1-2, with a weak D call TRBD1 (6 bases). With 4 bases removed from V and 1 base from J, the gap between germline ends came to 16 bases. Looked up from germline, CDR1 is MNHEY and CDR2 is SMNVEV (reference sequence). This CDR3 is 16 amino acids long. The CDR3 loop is CASSSGQPGGNYGYTF. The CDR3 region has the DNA TGTGCCAGCAGTTCAGGACAGCCCGGGGGTAACTATGGCTACACCTTC.

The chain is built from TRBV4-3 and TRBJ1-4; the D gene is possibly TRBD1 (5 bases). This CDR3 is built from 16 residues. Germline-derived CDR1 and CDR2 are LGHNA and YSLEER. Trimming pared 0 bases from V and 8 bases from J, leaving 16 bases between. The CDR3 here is CASSQDPGGVGEKLFF. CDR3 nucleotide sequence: TGCGCCAGCAGCCAAGATCCGGGGGGGGTAGGGGAAAAACTGTTTTTT.

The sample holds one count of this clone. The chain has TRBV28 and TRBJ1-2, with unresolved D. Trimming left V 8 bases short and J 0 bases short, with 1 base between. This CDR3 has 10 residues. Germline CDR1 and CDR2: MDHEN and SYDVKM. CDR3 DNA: TGTGCCAGCGCTAACTATGGCTACACCTTC. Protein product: CASANYGYTF.

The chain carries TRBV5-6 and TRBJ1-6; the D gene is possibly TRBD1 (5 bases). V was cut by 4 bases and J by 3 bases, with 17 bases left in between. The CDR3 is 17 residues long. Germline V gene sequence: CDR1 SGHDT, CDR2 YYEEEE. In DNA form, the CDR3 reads TGTGCCAGCAGCGCATTACGGGATAGGGGCTATAATTCACCCCTCCACTTT. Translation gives CASSALRDRGYNSPLHF.

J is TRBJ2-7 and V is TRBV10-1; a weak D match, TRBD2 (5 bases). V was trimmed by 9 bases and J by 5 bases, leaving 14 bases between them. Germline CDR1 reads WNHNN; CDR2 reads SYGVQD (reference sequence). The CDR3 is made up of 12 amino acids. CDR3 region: CASLLASHEQYF. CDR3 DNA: TGCGCCAGTCTCCTAGCTTCCCACGAGCAGTACTTC.

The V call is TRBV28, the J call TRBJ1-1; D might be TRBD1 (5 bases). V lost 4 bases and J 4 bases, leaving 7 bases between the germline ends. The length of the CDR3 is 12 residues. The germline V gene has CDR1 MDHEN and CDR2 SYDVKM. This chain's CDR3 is CASSWGVTEAFF. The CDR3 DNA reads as TGTGCCAGCAGTTGGGGGGTCACTGAAGCTTTCTTT.

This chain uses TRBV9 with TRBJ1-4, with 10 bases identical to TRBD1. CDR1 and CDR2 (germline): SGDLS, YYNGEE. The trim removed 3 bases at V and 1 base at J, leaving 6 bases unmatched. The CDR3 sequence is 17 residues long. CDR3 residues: CASSGPGQGITNEKLFF. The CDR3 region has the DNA TGTGCCAGCAGCGGGCCGGGACAGGGGATAACTAATGAAAAACTGTTTTTT.

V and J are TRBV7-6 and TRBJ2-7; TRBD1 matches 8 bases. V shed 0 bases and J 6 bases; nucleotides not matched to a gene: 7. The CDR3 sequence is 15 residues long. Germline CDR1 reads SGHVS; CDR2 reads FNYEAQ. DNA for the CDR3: TGTGCCAGCAGCTTAGCCGCCGGACAGGGTCGCGAGCAGTACTTC. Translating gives CASSLAAGQGREQYF.

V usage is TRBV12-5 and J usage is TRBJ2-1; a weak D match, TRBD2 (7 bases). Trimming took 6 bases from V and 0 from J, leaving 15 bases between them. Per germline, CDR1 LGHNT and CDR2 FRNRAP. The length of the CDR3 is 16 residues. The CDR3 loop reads CASGPRGGLSYNEQFF. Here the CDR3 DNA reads TGTGCTAGTGGCCCAAGGGGGGGGCTCTCCTACAATGAGCAGTTCTTC.

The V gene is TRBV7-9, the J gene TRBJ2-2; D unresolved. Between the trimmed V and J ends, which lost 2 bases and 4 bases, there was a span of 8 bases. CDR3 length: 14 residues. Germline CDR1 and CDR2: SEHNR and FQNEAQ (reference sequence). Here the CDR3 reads CASSLQTATGELFF. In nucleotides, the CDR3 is TGTGCCAGCAGCTTACAAACAGCCACCGGGGAGCTGTTTTTT.

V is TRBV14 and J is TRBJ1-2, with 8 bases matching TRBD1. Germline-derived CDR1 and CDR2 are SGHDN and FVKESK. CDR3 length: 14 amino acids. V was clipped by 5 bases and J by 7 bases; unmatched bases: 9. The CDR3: CASSFAGTGSGYTF. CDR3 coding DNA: TGTGCCAGCAGCTTCGCCGGGACAGGTTCTGGCTACACCTTC. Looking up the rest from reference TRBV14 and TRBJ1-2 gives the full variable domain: EAGVTQFPSHSVIEKGQTVTLRCDPISGHDNLYWYRRVMGKEIKFLLHFVKESKQDESGMPNNRFLAERTGGTYSTLKVQPAELEDSGVYFCASSFAGTGSGYTFGSGTRLTVV.

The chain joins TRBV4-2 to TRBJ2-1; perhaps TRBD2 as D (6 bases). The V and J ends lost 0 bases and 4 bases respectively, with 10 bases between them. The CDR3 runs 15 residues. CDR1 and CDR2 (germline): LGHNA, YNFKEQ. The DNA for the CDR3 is TGTGCCAGCAGCCAAGAACTAGCCGTTTACAATGAGCAGTTCTTC. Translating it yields CASSQELAVYNEQFF.

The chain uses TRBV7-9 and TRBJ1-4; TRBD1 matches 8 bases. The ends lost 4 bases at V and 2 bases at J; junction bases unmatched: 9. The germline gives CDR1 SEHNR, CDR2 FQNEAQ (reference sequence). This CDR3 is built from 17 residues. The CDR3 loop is CASSSLYRTGTNEKLFF. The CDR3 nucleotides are TGTGCCAGCAGCTCACTCTACCGGACAGGGACTAATGAAAAACTGTTTTTT.

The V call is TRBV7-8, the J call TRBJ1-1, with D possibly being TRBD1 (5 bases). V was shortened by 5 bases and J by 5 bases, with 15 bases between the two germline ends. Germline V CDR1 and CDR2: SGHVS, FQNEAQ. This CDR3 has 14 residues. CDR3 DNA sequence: TGTGCCAGCAGCCCGGAGAGGGGCAGAACTGAAGCTTTCTTT. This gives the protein CASSPERGRTEAFF.

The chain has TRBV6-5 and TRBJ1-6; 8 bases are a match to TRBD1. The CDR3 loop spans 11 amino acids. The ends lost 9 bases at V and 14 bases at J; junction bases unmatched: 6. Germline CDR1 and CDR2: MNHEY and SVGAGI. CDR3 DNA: TGTGCCAGTAACCGACAGGGGTCCCTCCACTTT. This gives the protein CASNRQGSLHF.

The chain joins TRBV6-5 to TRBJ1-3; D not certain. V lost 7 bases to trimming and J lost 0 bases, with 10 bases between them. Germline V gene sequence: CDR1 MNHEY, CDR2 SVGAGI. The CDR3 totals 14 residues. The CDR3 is CASIVGRSGNTIYF. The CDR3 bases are TGTGCCAGCATAGTCGGTCGCTCTGGAAACACCATATATTTT.

The CDR3 DNA reads as TGTGCCAGCAGCTTGTGGACAGGGATCAATTCACCCCTCCACTTT. It yields the protein CASSLWTGINSPLHF. The chain employs TRBV5-8 and TRBJ1-6; TRBD1 agrees at 8 bases. Looked up from germline, CDR1 is SGHTS and CDR2 is YDEGEE. V trimming: 1 base; J trimming: 7 bases; junction bases outside the gene matches: 4. CDR3 length: 15 amino acids.

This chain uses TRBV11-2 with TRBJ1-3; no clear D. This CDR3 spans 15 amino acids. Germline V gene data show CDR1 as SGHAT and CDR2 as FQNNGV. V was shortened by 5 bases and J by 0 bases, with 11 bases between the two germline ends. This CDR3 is CASSRWMSSGNTIYF. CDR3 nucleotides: TGTGCCAGCAGCCGTTGGATGTCCTCTGGAAACACCATATATTTT.

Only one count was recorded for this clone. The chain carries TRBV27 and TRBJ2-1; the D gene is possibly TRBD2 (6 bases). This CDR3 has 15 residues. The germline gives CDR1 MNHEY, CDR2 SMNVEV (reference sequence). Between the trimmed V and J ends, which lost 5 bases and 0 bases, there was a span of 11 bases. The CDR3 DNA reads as TGTGCCAGCAGTCCTCCGGGACTCTCCTACAATGAGCAGTTCTTC. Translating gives CASSPPGLSYNEQFF.

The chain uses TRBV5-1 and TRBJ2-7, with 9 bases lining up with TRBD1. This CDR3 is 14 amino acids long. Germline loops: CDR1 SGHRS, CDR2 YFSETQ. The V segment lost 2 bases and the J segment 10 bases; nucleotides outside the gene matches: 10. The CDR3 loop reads CASSFTDPGQGQYF. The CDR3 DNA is TGCGCCAGCAGCTTTACCGATCCGGGACAGGGTCAGTACTTC.